This TCR beta chain was identified in a study of blood T cell repertoires in COVID-19. Original handling: Amplification with reference gene primers provided the estimates of nucleated cell counts. Produced via immunoSEQ multiplex PCR; TCRdb's table is partial and in-frame only. That table gives V, J and clone size, and the DNA gave D and trimming. The sample carries about 430,000 clones, roughly 90% recorded once. The ends were cut back, 2 bases at V and 0 bases at J, with 11 bases in the middle. Germline CDR1 reads SGHTA; CDR2 reads FQGTGA. The CDR3 extends over 17 amino acids. The receptor was derived from a woman aged 25-40 years with acute COVID-19. This sequence joins TRBV7-3 and TRBJ2-6, with D possibly matching TRBD1 (5 bases). The sequenced material came from PBMCs or T cells enriched from blood (not recorded which). In DNA, the CDR3 is TGTGCCAGCAGCTTATCATCAGGGCCCTCTGGGGCCAACGTCCTGACTTTC. This translates into CASSLSSGPSGANVLTF.